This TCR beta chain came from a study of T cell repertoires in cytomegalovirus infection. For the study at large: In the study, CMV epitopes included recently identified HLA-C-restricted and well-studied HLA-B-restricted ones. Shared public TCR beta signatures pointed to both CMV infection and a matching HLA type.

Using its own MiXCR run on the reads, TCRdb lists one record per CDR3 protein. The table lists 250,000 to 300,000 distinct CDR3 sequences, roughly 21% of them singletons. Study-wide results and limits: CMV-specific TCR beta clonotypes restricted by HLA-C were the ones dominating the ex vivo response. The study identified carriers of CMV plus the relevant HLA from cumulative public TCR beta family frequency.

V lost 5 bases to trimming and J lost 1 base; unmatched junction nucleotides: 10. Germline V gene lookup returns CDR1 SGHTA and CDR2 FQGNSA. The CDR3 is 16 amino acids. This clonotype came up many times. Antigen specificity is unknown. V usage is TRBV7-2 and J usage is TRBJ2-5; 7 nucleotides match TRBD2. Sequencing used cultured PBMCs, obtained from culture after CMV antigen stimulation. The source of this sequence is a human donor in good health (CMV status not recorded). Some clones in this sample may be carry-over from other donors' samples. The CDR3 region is CASSRPSGPFQETQYF. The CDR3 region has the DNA TGTGCCAGCAGCCGTCCTAGCGGCCCGTTCCAAGAGACCCAGTACTTC. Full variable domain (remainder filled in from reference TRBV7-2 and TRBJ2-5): GAGVSQSPSNKVTEKGKDVELRCDPISGHTALYWYRQSLGQGLEFLIYFQGNSAPDKSGLPSDRFSAERTGGSVSTLTIQRTQQEDSAVYLCASSRPSGPFQETQYFGPGTRLLVL.